This T cell receptor beta chain derives from a study of blood T cells in healthy people across ages (dated by TCRdb to between 2014 and 2017). A note on the overall study: Template switching captured roughly one uniquely barcoded TCR beta cDNA molecule per two T cells in model experiments. To avoid experimental bias, donors of different ages were randomly spread across the sequencing lanes. Two additional independent replicas of 1 million unique cDNA reads from the same blood draw were analyzed for two donors (one aged 18 to 29 and one aged 80 or older). Donors were grouped into four age groups: young (average approximately 15 years), middle-aged (39), aged (62) and long-lived (over 80). Age-related changes in TCR beta repertoire diversity were measured in the study by deep sequencing normalized with unique cDNA molecular identifiers. Overall results and qualifications from the work: Because donor CMV infection status was unknown, age-related changes in expanded clonotypes were potentially confounded. Conclusive comparison of naive and antigen-experienced compartments was prevented by the profiling of bulk unsorted PBMCs. A strong correlation was found between observed TCR beta diversity and the percentage of naive T cells measured by flow cytometry. Estimates of total diversity based on one million sequenced T cells were regarded as lower bounds and as underestimates. As age increased, observed TCR beta diversity per million T cells dropped in a roughly linear way, and a significant reduction was already evident by age 40. Compared with the aged group, the long-lived group had more naive CD4+ T cells, fewer expanded clones and increased TCR diversity, a pattern suggesting age selection.

Trimming at the junction amounts to 0 bases on V and 10 bases on J, and the germline ends lie 15 bases apart. The cysteine opens and the phenylalanine closes a CDR3 of 14 amino acids. Solely the CDR3 DNA is kept, with 42 bases framed from the first base. Looking up the germline V gene yields CDR1 LGHNA and CDR2 YNFKEQ. Systemically healthy Caucasian individuals from Russia, roughly 40 in total and aged about 6 to 100 years, were included as donors. Each donor gave 8 to 10 milliliters of peripheral blood, drawn into EDTA-treated Vacutainer tubes. PBMCs were isolated by Ficoll-Paque density-gradient centrifugation, with at least 7 million obtained per sample. Total RNA was extracted from PBMCs with Trizol reagent, with at least 5 micrograms obtained per sample. For every donor, flow cytometry on a PBMC aliquot measured the percentage of naive CD45RAhigh/CD27high T cells. To prepare the library, 5' RACE was applied. Sequencing instrument: Illumina HiSeq 2500. The second PCR ran for roughly 7 to 12 cycles and used a J-beta primer mix along with a sample-barcoded 5' primer. A template-switch 5' adaptor carrying 12 random nucleotides introduced a unique molecular identifier onto each TCR beta cDNA molecule. Each sample yielded at least 3 million CDR3-containing paired-end reads. First-strand cDNA synthesis was performed from all RNA using the Mint cDNA synthesis kit, with priming by a TRBC-specific oligonucleotide. Following uracil-DNA glycosylase treatment, a first 18-cycle PCR with universal primers M1SS and BC2_uni_R was performed on all cDNA. In the source study's methods: For normalization, 1 million high-quality reads, each with a distinct molecular identifier, were randomly selected from each sample. Instead of being binned into consensus sequences, reads that shared molecular identifiers were thrown out. MiTCR, set to a Q25 quality threshold and the strictest error-elimination algorithm, was used for CDR3 identification, clonotype clustering and error correction. A nonparametric unseen species model with Euler transformation was used to estimate lower-bound total TCR beta diversity. Starting from the raw public reads, TCRdb applied fastp trimming at Q25, assembled clones with MiXCR and retained in-frame beta chains. Rows with one shared CDR3 protein collapse into an entry with the most common genes and DNA. The V and J calls and clone size are TCRdb's, not the authors'. The sample data list 1.2 million to 1.5 million distinct CDR3 sequences, and roughly 64% of these were observed just once. The ten largest clones take up roughly 6.3% of the sample.

A remark on this clonotype: It has no known antigen specificity. No qualities accompany the bases; no much larger clone lies one base away.

The sequence was obtained from a man between 18 and 29 years old in good health. The sample consisted of blood. The sequence joins TRBV4-2 to TRBJ1-2, and TRBD1 may be the D gene, going by 6 matching bases. Read as DNA, the sequence is TGTGCCAGCAGCCAAGAAGAGGGACAAGTACTCTACACCTTC. Protein translation: CASSQEEGQVLYTF.